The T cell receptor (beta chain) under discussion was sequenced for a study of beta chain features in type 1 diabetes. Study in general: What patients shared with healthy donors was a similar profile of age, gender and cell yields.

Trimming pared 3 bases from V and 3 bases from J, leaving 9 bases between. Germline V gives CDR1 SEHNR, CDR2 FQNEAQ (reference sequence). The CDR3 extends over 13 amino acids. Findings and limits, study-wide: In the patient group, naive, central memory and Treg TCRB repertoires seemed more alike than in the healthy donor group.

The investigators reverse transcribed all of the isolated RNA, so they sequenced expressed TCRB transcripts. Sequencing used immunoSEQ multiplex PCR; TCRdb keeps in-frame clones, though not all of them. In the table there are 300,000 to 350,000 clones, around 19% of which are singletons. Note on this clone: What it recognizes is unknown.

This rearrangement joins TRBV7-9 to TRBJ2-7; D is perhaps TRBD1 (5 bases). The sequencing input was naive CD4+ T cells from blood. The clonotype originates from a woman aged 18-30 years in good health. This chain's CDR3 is CASSFGQGYEQYF. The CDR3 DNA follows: TGTGCCAGCAGCTTCGGACAAGGCTACGAGCAGTACTTC. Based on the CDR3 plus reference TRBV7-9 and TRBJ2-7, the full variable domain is DTGVSQNPRHKITKRGQNVTFRCDPISEHNRLYWYRQTLGQGPEFLTYFQNEAQLEKSRLLSDRFSAERPKGSFSTLEIQRTEQGDSAMYLCASSFGQGYEQYFGPGTRLTVT.